The T cell receptor (beta chain) under discussion was sequenced for a study of response to subunit inactivated influenza vaccine. Study-level results: There was a suggestion from the authors that each seasonal influenza vaccination recruits few new T cells.

TCRdb analysed the RT-PCR reads with MiXCR anew, one entry per CDR3 protein. Altogether 700,000 to 800,000 distinct CDR3 sequences are present, about 18% being singletons, with the ten largest covering approximately 10%. V dropped 4 bases and J dropped 1 base, with 17 bases sitting between them. The CDR3 is 17 amino acids. Germline V gene lookup returns CDR1 WSHSY and CDR2 SAAADI. A word on this clonotype: The antigen is undetermined.

V usage is TRBV10-2 and J usage is TRBJ2-1; TRBD1 might be the D (6 bases). Here the sequenced sample was PBMCs from blood, taken roughly 5 days after vaccination. The clonotype was recovered from a middle-aged man who received an inactivated influenza vaccine. For the CDR3, the DNA is TGCGCCAGCAGTGGAGGGGGTGGGCCCCAGTCCTACAATGAGCAGTTCTTC. Protein: CASSGGGGPQSYNEQFF.